These 32 T cell receptor beta chains originate from one sample sequenced in a study of T cell responses to AZD1222 COVID-19 vaccine. Method: immunoSEQ multiplex PCR; TCRdb's copy keeps in-frame clones and lacks some. The table has roughly 150,000 clones, 90% to 95% seen once; the top ten hold roughly 5%. Here the sequenced sample was peripheral blood, taken on day 0 of AZD1222 vaccination. These receptors originate from an adult in good health.

The chain uses TRBV12-5 and TRBJ2-3; 12 nucleotides align to TRBD2. Germline CDR1 reads LGHNT; CDR2 reads FRNRAP. This CDR3 has 18 residues. J was trimmed by 1 base and V by 1 base; bases with no gene match: 6. Written as DNA, the CDR3 is TGTGCTAGTGGTTTGGGGACTAGCGGGAATCGGGGCACAGATACGCAGTATTTT. Encoded protein: CASGLGTSGNRGTDTQYF.

This chain's CDR3 is CASSQDRIAGGRFSYEQYF. The CDR3 DNA follows: TGTGCCAGCAGCCAAGATAGGATAGCGGGAGGGCGTTTTTCCTACGAGCAGTACTTC. The chain joins TRBV4-2 to TRBJ2-7; TRBD2 agrees at 11 bases. Germline CDR1 and CDR2: LGHNA and YNFKEQ. CDR3 length: 19 amino acids. V was pared by 0 bases and J by 1 base, with 11 bases of the junction left unmatched.

V and J are TRBV6-1 and TRBJ2-6; the D gene is possibly TRBD1 (7 bases). Germline CDR1 is MNHNS and CDR2 is SASEGT. V was cut by 2 bases and J by 4 bases, with 15 bases left in between. This CDR3 region has 17 residues. CDR3 bases: TGTGCCAGCAGTGAACGCGGAGGGGGCGCGGGGGCCAACGTCCTGACTTTC. Translating gives CASSERGGGAGANVLTF.

The chain is built from TRBV6-5 and TRBJ2-7; 7 bases fit TRBD1. CDR3 length: 15 amino acids. CDR1 is MNHEY, CDR2 SVGAGI, per germline. The V segment lost 2 bases and the J segment 2 bases; nucleotides outside the gene matches: 6. Here the CDR3 DNA reads TGTGCCAGCAGTTACACCGGACAGGTGACCTACGAGCAGTACTTC. Translating it yields CASSYTGQVTYEQYF.

The rearrangement joins TRBV27 to TRBJ2-2; TRBD2 matches at 7 bases. Trimming removed 1 base from V and 1 base from J; junction bases left unmatched: 3. Germline lookup yields CDR1 MNHEY and CDR2 SMNVEV (reference sequence). The CDR3 spans 16 residues. The CDR3 DNA follows: TGTGCCAGCAGTTTATTGGCTAGCGGGAACACCGGGGAGCTGTTTTTT. Translating it yields CASSLLASGNTGELFF.

For the CDR3, the DNA is TGTGCCAGCAGCCCCCTAGGGACTAGCGGGCTTTACGAGCAGTACTTC. Its protein product is CASSPLGTSGLYEQYF. This chain links TRBV14 with TRBJ2-7, with TRBD2 matching over 12 bases. The CDR3 is made up of 16 amino acids. Trimming took 4 bases from V and 4 from J; bases not matched to a gene: 8. From germline, CDR1 is SGHDN and CDR2 FVKESK.

The chain recombines TRBV5-4 with TRBJ2-7, with 7 bases aligning to TRBD1. Per germline, CDR1 SGHNT and CDR2 YYREEE (reference sequence). The CDR3 runs 14 residues. The junction had 9 bases not matched to a gene; V was cut back by 4 bases and J by 5 bases. As DNA, the CDR3 is TGTGCCAGCAGCAGACCGGGACAGCCTAACGAGCAGTACTTC. It yields the protein CASSRPGQPNEQYF.

The J gene is TRBJ2-3, the V gene TRBV3-1 (or the pseudogene TRBV3-2); D is unclear. Trimming pared 0 bases from V and 5 bases from J, leaving 6 bases between. The CDR3 has 13 residues. Germline V gene sequence: CDR1 LGHDT, CDR2 YNNKEL (reference sequence). The CDR3 nucleotides are TGTGCCAGCAGCCAAGATCGACTAGATACGCAGTATTTT. As protein: CASSQDRLDTQYF.

The chain couples TRBV19 to TRBJ2-2; no definite D call. Between the trimmed V and J ends, which lost 2 bases and 7 bases, there was a span of 14 bases. Germline V gene sequence: CDR1 LNHDA, CDR2 SQIVND (reference sequence). This CDR3 spans 15 amino acids. The CDR3 nucleotides read TGTGCCAGTAGTATATGGGATAAAGGTGGCGGGGAGCTGTTTTTT. It yields the protein CASSIWDKGGGELFF. Full variable domain (missing parts from reference TRBV19 and TRBJ2-2): DGGITQSPKYLFRKEGQNVTLSCEQNLNHDAMYWYRQDPGQGLRLIYYSQIVNDFQKGDIAEGYSVSREKKESFPLTVTSAQKNPTAFYLCASSIWDKGGGELFFGEGSRLTVL.

The DNA of the CDR3 is TGTGCCAGCAGCCCGACAGGGGGCCTAGGCAAAAACATTCAGTACTTC. It yields the protein CASSPTGGLGKNIQYF. This chain connects TRBV28 to TRBJ2-4, with 10 nucleotides matching TRBD1. CDR1 is MDHEN and CDR2 is SYDVKM in the germline V gene. The CDR3 loop spans 16 amino acids. After removal of 6 bases from V and 3 bases from J, the junction contained 8 bases not matched to a gene.

This chain connects TRBV5-1 to TRBJ2-5, with 14 bases that match TRBD2. Looked up from germline, CDR1 is SGHRS and CDR2 is YFSETQ. After removal of 3 bases from V and 4 bases from J, the junction contained 17 bases not matched to a gene. The CDR3 loop spans 20 amino acids. The CDR3 DNA follows: TGCGCCAGCAGCTATACCACAGGGACTAGCGGGAGTAGCTTGGGAGAGACCCAGTACTTC. Residues: CASSYTTGTSGSSLGETQYF.

This chain joins TRBV18 and TRBJ1-2; 7 nucleotides align to TRBD1. V shed 3 bases and J 3 bases; nucleotides not matched to a gene: 4. The CDR3 covers 14 residues. Germline CDR1 KGHSH, CDR2 LQKENI. The DNA for the CDR3 is TGTGCCAGCTCACCGGGACAGAGTCACTATGGCTACACCTTC. Its protein product is CASSPGQSHYGYTF.

This clone came up once. The CDR3 loop reads CASSIPLGGNTGELFF. The CDR3 region has the DNA TGTGCCAGCAGTATACCCCTGGGGGGTAACACCGGGGAGCTGTTTTTT. V and J are TRBV27 and TRBJ2-2; D possibly corresponds to TRBD2 (6 bases). CDR3 length: 16 residues. The ends were cut back, 5 bases at V and 2 bases at J, with 15 bases in the middle. CDR1 MNHEY and CDR2 SMNVEV come from the germline V gene (reference sequence).

The genes are TRBV24-1 and TRBJ1-5, with D tentatively TRBD1 (6 bases). Germline lookup yields CDR1 KGHDR and CDR2 SFDVKD. The CDR3 totals 15 residues. V lost 3 bases and J 2 bases, leaving 10 bases between the germline ends. The CDR3 loop is CATSDNREGNQPQHF. In DNA, the CDR3 is TGTGCCACCAGTGATAACAGGGAAGGCAATCAGCCCCAGCATTTT.

This chain joins TRBV4-1 and TRBJ2-1, with 8 bases aligning to TRBD1. Germline V lookup: CDR1 MGHRA, CDR2 YSYEKL. The trim removed 4 bases at V and 4 bases at J, leaving 15 bases unmatched. The CDR3 extends over 18 amino acids. For the CDR3, the DNA is TGCGCCAGCAGCCCATCTAGGGGTGGCAGGGGGCCTTACAATGAGCAGTTCTTC. Protein sequence: CASSPSRGGRGPYNEQFF.

The genes are TRBV6-4 and TRBJ2-2, with TRBD2 matching 13 bases. CDR3 length: 17 amino acids. Germline V gene data show CDR1 as MRHNA and CDR2 as SNTAGT. J was trimmed by 4 bases and V by 4 bases; bases with no gene match: 6. The CDR3 protein is CASSAGLAGVGTGELFF. The CDR3 DNA is TGTGCCAGCAGTGCTGGACTAGCGGGAGTAGGCACCGGGGAGCTGTTTTTT.

The chain combines TRBV11-2 with TRBJ1-6, with 10 nucleotides matching TRBD1. CDR3 length: 15 amino acids. The germline gives CDR1 SGHAT, CDR2 FQNNGV. V was pared by 3 bases and J by 6 bases, with 2 bases of the junction left unmatched. In DNA form, the CDR3 reads TGTGCCAGCAGCTTCCGGGACAGGGGTAATTCACCCCTCCACTTT. This sequence encodes CASSFRDRGNSPLHF.

The J gene is TRBJ2-1, the V gene TRBV28, with 7 bases identical to TRBD1. The CDR3 extends over 15 amino acids. Germline assignment: CDR1 MDHEN and CDR2 SYDVKM. Trimming took 5 bases from V and 2 from J; bases not matched to a gene: 6. The CDR3 sequence is CASSPRQGPYNEQFF. CDR3 in DNA: TGTGCCAGCAGTCCCCGACAGGGACCCTACAATGAGCAGTTCTTC.

The chain couples TRBV28 to TRBJ2-5; 9 nucleotides agree with TRBD1. The CDR3 is made up of 16 amino acids. The J segment lost 3 bases and the V segment lost 6 bases, leaving 11 bases of the junction unmatched. The V gene's germline CDR1 is MDHEN and CDR2 SYDVKM. The CDR3 DNA reads TGTGCCAGCAGCGCCTATTTCCGGGACAGGGAAGAGACCCAGTACTTC. This translates into CASSAYFRDREETQYF.

The chain couples TRBV6-2 or TRBV6-3 to TRBJ2-7; TRBD2 matches at 8 bases. V was pared by 4 bases and J by 2 bases, with 22 bases of the junction left unmatched. The CDR3 consists of 20 residues. Germline V gives CDR1 MNHEY, CDR2 SVGEGT. DNA of the CDR3: TGTGCCAGCAGTTCCCACTTTTCGGGAGGGCTGTACACCTCGACCTACGAGCAGTACTTC. This translates into CASSSHFSGGLYTSTYEQYF.

The gene calls are TRBV9 and TRBJ2-7; D unclear. CDR3 length: 11 amino acids. With 3 bases removed from V and 3 bases from J, the gap between germline ends came to 4 bases. Germline V gene lookup returns CDR1 SGDLS and CDR2 YYNGEE. CDR3 coding DNA: TGTGCCAGCAGCGCCGGCTACGAGCAGTACTTC. Translated: CASSAGYEQYF. The entire variable domain, with the rest obtained from reference TRBV9 and TRBJ2-7, is as follows: DSGVTQTPKHLITATGQRVTLRCSPRSGDLSVYWYQQSLDQGLQFLIQYYNGEERAKGNILERFSAQQFPDLHSELNLSSLELGDSALYFCASSAGYEQYFGPGTRLTVT.

The chain has TRBV28 and TRBJ2-2, with a possible D match to TRBD2 (7 bases). Germline V gene lookup returns CDR1 MDHEN and CDR2 SYDVKM. V was cut by 5 bases and J by 4 bases, with 14 bases left in between. The CDR3 runs 15 residues. The CDR3 DNA reads TGTGCCAGCAGTCTAGGGGGGGCAGGCACCGGGGAGCTGTTTTTT. It yields the protein CASSLGGAGTGELFF.

Only one count was recorded for this clone. This chain joins TRBV28 and TRBJ2-5, with D possibly TRBD2 on 5 matching bases. Germline lookup yields CDR1 MDHEN and CDR2 SYDVKM. Trimming took 3 bases from V and 5 from J, leaving 10 bases between them. This CDR3 is built from 13 residues. The CDR3 DNA reads TGTGCCAGCAGTTTGGGGAGTTGGGAGACCCAGTACTTC. Residues: CASSLGSWETQYF.

The chain links TRBV18 to TRBJ2-3, with unresolved D. CDR3 length equals 15 residues. Trimming took 2 bases from V and 2 from J, leaving 11 bases between them. Germline V gene lookup returns CDR1 KGHSH and CDR2 LQKENI. CDR3 sequence: CASSPRADSTDTQYF. The CDR3 DNA reads TGTGCCAGCTCACCAAGGGCGGATTCCACAGATACGCAGTATTTT.

The chain is built from TRBV6-2 or TRBV6-3 and TRBJ1-1; D is unclear. This CDR3 spans 14 amino acids. V was pared by 4 bases and J by 2 bases, with 11 bases between. CDR1 and CDR2 from the germline V gene are MNHEY and SVGEGT. DNA of the CDR3: TGTGCCAGCAGTTTCAACAGCAGAAACACTGAAGCTTTCTTT. Translated, it gives CASSFNSRNTEAFF.

CDR3 sequence: CAWSVGILQTYGYTF. The DNA of the CDR3 is TGTGCCTGGAGTGTAGGGATCCTGCAGACCTATGGCTACACCTTC. The V and J genes are TRBV30 and TRBJ1-2; D call uncertain. Trimming shortened V by 0 bases and J by 4 bases, and 15 bases separated the two germline ends. CDR1 and CDR2 from the germline V gene are GTSNPN and SVGIG (reference sequence). This CDR3 comprises 15 residues.

This clone was observed a single time. The J gene is TRBJ2-7, the V gene TRBV7-2; tentatively, D is TRBD1 (5 bases). V lost 2 bases, J lost 3 bases, and 17 bases lay in between. CDR1 is SGHTA and CDR2 is FQGNSA in the germline V gene. This CDR3 comprises 16 residues. The CDR3 region is CASSLRIFETDYEQYF. The CDR3 coding sequence is TGTGCCAGCAGCTTAAGAATTTTTGAGACAGACTACGAGCAGTACTTC.

The chain is built from TRBV13 and TRBJ2-3; the D gene is possibly TRBD1 (6 bases). This CDR3 has 17 amino acids. Germline V CDR1 and CDR2: PRHDT, FYEKMQ (reference sequence). Trimming removed 5 bases from V and 0 bases from J, with 18 bases in between. The chain's CDR3 is CASSPRGYGDSTDTQYF. The CDR3, as DNA: TGTGCCAGCAGCCCGAGGGGGTATGGGGACAGCACAGATACGCAGTATTTT.

This chain links TRBV27 with TRBJ1-6, with no clear D. V was pared by 5 bases and J by 4 bases, with 3 bases between. CDR1 MNHEY and CDR2 SMNVEV come from the germline V gene (reference sequence). This CDR3 has 12 amino acids. The CDR3 bases are TGTGCCAGCAGTCTTTATAATTCACCCCTCCACTTT. Translation: CASSLYNSPLHF.

The chain joins TRBV24-1 to TRBJ2-1; 14 nucleotides agree with TRBD2. Germline V lookup: CDR1 KGHDR, CDR2 SFDVKD. V was clipped by 4 bases and J by 3 bases; unmatched bases: 7. The CDR3 extends over 18 amino acids. CDR3 coding DNA: TGTGCCACCAGTGAACATGCCGGGACTAGCGGGAGCTACAATGAGCAGTTCTTC. This codes for CATSEHAGTSGSYNEQFF.

The rearrangement joins TRBV28 to TRBJ2-7; possibly TRBD1 for D (7 bases). With 5 bases removed from V and 9 bases from J, the gap between germline ends came to 14 bases. CDR3 length: 12 residues. In germline, CDR1 is MDHEN, CDR2 SYDVKM. The CDR3 nucleotides read TGTGCCAGCAGTAAACCAGGGGGAGGGCAGTACTTC. As protein: CASSKPGGGQYF.

The chain is built from TRBV5-4 and TRBJ1-1; 7 bases align to TRBD1. CDR3 length equals 15 residues. CDR1 and CDR2 (germline): SGHNT, YYREEE (reference sequence). Losses at the gene ends were 4 bases for V and 2 bases for J; bases not matched to a gene: 8. In nucleotides, the CDR3 is TGTGCCAGCAGCCCGGGACAGCACTTAAACACTGAAGCTTTCTTT. As protein: CASSPGQHLNTEAFF.